The clone carrying this T cell receptor (beta chain) was detected ten times or more. Time point reported: longitudinal time-point 1 (baseline). The study built unsorted libraries from 2 million PBMCs kept at -80 C. The CDR3 is 13 residues long. Looked up from germline, CDR1 is DFQATT and CDR2 is SNEGSKA (reference sequence). The V end was cut by 2 bases, the J end by 1 base, with 8 bases between. These data are taken from a study of neurological immune-mediated disorders. The authors produced cDNA by 5'RACE using 10-nucleotide random UMIs. MiXCR, run by TCRdb on the 5' RACE reads, gives a single entry per CDR3 protein. Of around 76,000 distinct CDR3 sequences listed, roughly a tenth were seen once; the top ten hold roughly 10%.

V is TRBV20-1 and J is TRBJ2-5; D ambiguous. This sequence originates from a man younger than 40 in good health. Sample: PBMCs. CDR3 sequence: CSARLPFQETQYF. The CDR3 nucleotides are TGCAGTGCTAGACTCCCATTCCAAGAGACCCAGTACTTC.